The source of this T cell receptor beta chain is a study of blood T cell repertoires in COVID-19. Study overall: Samples of COVID-19 (acute and convalescent) were obtained from the United States, Italy and Spain.

Germline lookup yields CDR1 GTSNPN and CDR2 SVGIG (reference sequence). With V trimmed by 5 bases and J by 7 bases, 5 bases remained unmatched. The CDR3 loop spans 12 amino acids. Authors' data handling: Amplification of reference gene primers was used by the study to estimate nucleated cell counts. Sequenced by immunoSEQ multiplex PCR; TCRdb stores in-frame clones only, minus some. V, J and clone size are those of that table, while D and trimming were read from the DNA. The data contain roughly 250,000 clones, 88% of them singletons. The clonotype was recovered from a woman aged 40 to 50 who had recovered from COVID-19. Source material: peripheral blood. The V and J genes are TRBV30 and TRBJ1-5, with 7 bases lining up with TRBD1. As DNA, the CDR3 is TGTGCCTGGCAAGACAGGGACCAGCCCCAGCATTTT. Its protein product is CAWQDRDQPQHF. The full variable domain, with the rest looked up from reference TRBV30 and TRBJ1-5, is SQTIHQWPATLVQPVGSPLSLECTVEGTSNPNLYWYRQAAGRGLQLLFYSVGIGQISSEVPQNLSASRPQDRQFILSSKKLLLSDSGFYLCAWQDRDQPQHFGDGTRLSIL.